Below are 27 T cell receptor beta chains sequenced from a single sample in a study of metastatic and nonmetastatic thyroid tumors. MiXCR re-clonotyped the PCR reads for TCRdb. The table includes tens of thousands of clones, roughly a quarter detected once. Patients were all untreated before their thyroid surgery. The source material was tumor tissue. These TCRs come from a female donor with papillary thyroid cancer or a benign thyroid nodule (not recorded which). Some clones in this sample may be carry-over from other donors' samples.

This clone was observed at least ten times. The chain recombines TRBV7-6 with TRBJ2-3; 7 positions agree with TRBD1. This CDR3 contains 16 residues. Looked up from germline, CDR1 is SGHVS and CDR2 is FNYEAQ. J was trimmed by 0 bases and V by 4 bases; bases with no gene match: 7. In nucleotides, the CDR3 is TGTGCCAGCAGCTCTCCAGGGGGAAGGAGCACAGATACGCAGTATTTT. This translates into CASSSPGGRSTDTQYF.

The chain is built from TRBV5-6 and TRBJ1-2; no firm D call. The V end was cut by 6 bases, the J end by 3 bases, with 9 bases between. Germline V gene lookup returns CDR1 SGHDT and CDR2 YYEEEE. The CDR3 totals 12 residues. The CDR3 loop is CASISGDYGYTF. The CDR3 DNA reads as TGTGCCAGCATCTCTGGTGACTATGGCTACACCTTC.

This sequence joins TRBV4-3 and TRBJ1-1; 10 positions agree with TRBD1. Per the germline V gene, CDR1 is LGHNA and CDR2 is YSLEER. This CDR3 comprises 15 residues. The ends lost 5 bases at V and 4 bases at J; junction bases unmatched: 7. CDR3 loop: CASSVDRGRGTEAFF. As DNA, the CDR3 is TGCGCCAGCAGCGTTGACAGGGGGCGGGGCACTGAAGCTTTCTTT.

In its sample, this clone was seen many times. This may arise from a read error, as a much more abundant clone is one base away. The V gene is TRBV19, the J gene TRBJ1-5; D is unclear. In germline, CDR1 is LNHDA, CDR2 SQIVND (reference sequence). There are 14 residues in the CDR3. CDR3 sequence reads: CASSNRRLNQPRHF. CDR3 coding DNA: TGTGCCAGTAGTAATAGGCGGCTCAATCAGCCCCGGCATTTT.

About this clone: The germline gene is not matched at one end of the junction; a read error may be the cause. The chain is built from TRBV12-3 or TRBV12-4 and TRBJ1-4; 7 nucleotides agree with TRBD1. The CDR3 contains 14 residues. The CDR3 coding sequence is TGTGGCAGCAGGAGCCCGACAGGGAATGAAAAACTGTTTTTT. Residues: CGSRSPTGNEKLFF.

The chain links TRBV11-2 to TRBJ2-3; 7 bases are shared with TRBD2. Trimming took 3 bases from V and 1 from J; bases not matched to a gene: 4. CDR1 is SGHAT, CDR2 FQNNGV, per germline. This CDR3 spans 15 amino acids. For the CDR3, the DNA is TGTGCCAGCAGCTTGCTCGCGGGAGGCACAGATACGCAGTATTTT. It is translated as CASSLLAGGTDTQYF. Combining the CDR3 with reference TRBV11-2 and TRBJ2-3 gives the whole variable domain EAGVAQSPRYKIIEKRQSVAFWCNPISGHATLYWYQQILGQGPKLLIQFQNNGVVDDSQLPKDRFSAERLKGVDSTLKIQPAKLEDSAVYLCASSLLAGGTDTQYFGPGTRLTVL.

Sample share makes this clone medium-sized (0.01 to 0.1%). The rearrangement uses TRBV5-5 and TRBJ1-3; D gene ambiguous. V lost 1 base, J lost 0 bases, and 8 bases lay in between. This CDR3 is built from 15 residues. CDR1 SGHKS and CDR2 YYEKEE come from the germline V gene (reference sequence). The CDR3 loop is CASSLWDYSGNTIYF. CDR3 DNA sequence: TGTGCCAGCAGCTTGTGGGATTACTCTGGAAACACCATATATTTT.

V usage is TRBV20-1 and J usage is TRBJ2-1; 10 bases line up with TRBD2. J lost 10 bases, V lost 3 bases, and 12 bases had no gene match. This CDR3 has 15 amino acids. From germline, CDR1 is DFQATT and CDR2 SNEGSKA (reference sequence). The CDR3 loop is CSARGGLAGEGEQFF. CDR3 coding DNA: TGCAGTGCTAGGGGGGGGCTAGCGGGAGAAGGGGAGCAGTTCTTC.

This clone has a handful of counts. The chain joins TRBV10-3 to TRBJ2-1; TRBD2 matches at 11 bases. Germline trimming cut 5 bases from V and 11 bases from J; bases unmatched to any gene: 8. CDR1 is ENHRY and CDR2 is SYGVKD in the germline V gene. This CDR3 is 14 amino acids long. The DNA of the CDR3 is TGTGCCATCAGTTGGGCTAGCGGGGGGAGTCAGCAGTTCTTC. Amino acid sequence: CAISWASGGSQQFF.

V and J are TRBV19 and TRBJ2-1; D assignment may be TRBD1 or TRBD2 (6 bases each). This CDR3 is 16 amino acids long. V lost 3 bases and J 9 bases, leaving 21 bases between the germline ends. Looked up from germline, CDR1 is LNHDA and CDR2 is SQIVND (reference sequence). For the CDR3, the DNA is TGTGCCAGTAGTATCCGGATTTGGCGGGAAGGGGGTGAGCAGTTCTTC. Residues: CASSIRIWREGGEQFF.

This clone ranks as medium-sized (0.01 to 0.1%). The gene calls are TRBV4-1 and TRBJ1-4, with D tentatively TRBD1 (6 bases). The CDR3 is 15 amino acids. Per germline, CDR1 MGHRA and CDR2 YSYEKL. Trimming removed 4 bases from V and 1 base from J, with 10 bases in between. The CDR3 region is CASSRRQETNEKLFF. The CDR3 DNA follows: TGCGCCAGCAGCCGCAGACAGGAAACTAATGAAAAACTGTTTTTT.

This clone is medium-sized. This chain links TRBV29-1 with TRBJ1-1; D gene unclear. Trimming took 4 bases from V and 3 from J, leaving 9 bases between them. CDR1 is SQVTM, CDR2 ANQGSEA, per germline. There are 12 residues in the CDR3. The CDR3 loop is CSVGTEYTEAFF. For the CDR3, the DNA is TGCAGCGTTGGTACAGAGTACACTGAAGCTTTCTTT. The full variable domain, rest sourced from reference TRBV29-1 and TRBJ1-1, is SAVISQKPSRDICQRGTSLTIQCQVDSQVTMMFWYRQQPGQSLTLIATANQGSEATYESGFVIDKFPISRPNLTFSTLTVSNMSPEDSSIYLCSVGTEYTEAFFGQGTRLTVV.

The V call is TRBV20-1, the J call TRBJ2-1; 7 bases line up with TRBD2. The ends lost 3 bases at V and 7 bases at J; junction bases unmatched: 6. The CDR3 extends over 13 amino acids. From germline, CDR1 is DFQATT and CDR2 SNEGSKA (reference sequence). The CDR3 loop is CSASRGGWNEQFF. For the CDR3, the DNA is TGCAGTGCTAGTCGGGGAGGGTGGAATGAGCAGTTCTTC.

With regard to this clone: Relative to the germline gene, one junction end is altered; a read error may explain this. The V gene is TRBV11-2, the J gene TRBJ2-3; D is undetermined. The CDR3 contains 18 residues. Germline V gives CDR1 SGHAT, CDR2 FQNNGV. The CDR3 DNA reads as TGTGCCAGCATCTTAATCTGCCCATTCGGGCTGAGCACAGATACGCAGTATTTT. The encoded protein is CASILICPFGLSTDTQYF.

This clone has just a few counts. The rearrangement links TRBV6-2 or TRBV6-3 to TRBJ2-7, with TRBD1 identical over 7 bases. V was pared by 4 bases and J by 3 bases, with 12 bases of the junction left unmatched. The CDR3 contains 16 residues. CDR1 is MNHEY and CDR2 is SVGEGT in the germline V gene. The CDR3 DNA reads TGTGCCAGCAGTTCCCTAAAATCAGGGGGTAGCTACGAGCAGTACTTC. It is translated as CASSSLKSGGSYEQYF.

By share of the sample, this clone is medium-sized (0.01 to 0.1%). This rearrangement joins TRBV28 to TRBJ1-3; 9 bases line up with TRBD1. The length of the CDR3 is 14 residues. Germline CDR1 reads MDHEN; CDR2 reads SYDVKM. After removal of 8 bases from V and 0 bases from J, the junction contained 2 bases not matched to a gene. CDR3 DNA: TGTGCCAGCGAGACAGGGGGCTCTGGAAACACCATATATTTT. Its translation is CASETGGSGNTIYF.

This clone came up many times. V usage is TRBV18 and J usage is TRBJ2-5; D not resolved. V lost 1 base and J lost 2, with 14 bases in between. CDR1 and CDR2 (germline): KGHSH, LQKENI. This CDR3 spans 16 amino acids. In DNA form, the CDR3 reads TGTGCCAGCTCACCACGGCGGCTCTACGATCAAGAGACCCAGTACTTC. The encoded protein is CASSPRRLYDQETQYF. Looking up the rest from reference TRBV18 and TRBJ2-5 gives the full variable domain: NAGVMQNPRHLVRRRGQEARLRCSPMKGHSHVYWYRQLPEEGLKFMVYLQKENIIDESGMPKERFSAEFPKEGPSILRIQQVVRGDSAAYFCASSPRRLYDQETQYFGPGTRLLVL.

The chain employs TRBV12-3 or TRBV12-4 and TRBJ2-7; D remains unclear. The CDR3 totals 14 residues. The V gene lost 5 bases and the J gene lost 2 bases, with 13 bases spanning the gap. CDR3 nucleotides: TGTGCCAGCAGTCCGCCGACAAGGGCCTACGAGCAGTACTTC. It specifies CASSPPTRAYEQYF.

Only a few counts were recorded for this clone. The CDR3 coding sequence is TGTGCCAGCCGACGGGACAGGTTACACGAGCAGTACTTC. Translated, it gives CASRRDRLHEQYF. The chain has TRBV6-1 and TRBJ2-7, with 8 bases matching TRBD1. The V gene's germline CDR1 is MNHNS and CDR2 SASEGT. CDR3 length: 13 amino acids. The trim removed 8 bases at V and 5 bases at J, leaving 8 bases unmatched.

By sample fraction, this clone is medium-sized. V and J are TRBV20-1 and TRBJ2-7; 7 bases align to TRBD1. CDR1 and CDR2 (germline): DFQATT, SNEGSKA (reference sequence). The CDR3 is made up of 14 amino acids. The ends lost 3 bases at V and 2 bases at J; junction bases unmatched: 7. The CDR3 sequence is CSASEGAFTYEQYF. In DNA form, the CDR3 reads TGCAGTGCTAGTGAGGGGGCGTTCACCTACGAGCAGTACTTC.

The gene calls are TRBV7-9 and TRBJ1-1, with TRBD1 as a possible D gene (6 bases). The V end was cut by 7 bases, the J end by 1 base, with 16 bases between. The V gene's germline CDR1 is SEHNR and CDR2 FQNEAQ (reference sequence). This CDR3 comprises 15 residues. CDR3 sequence (DNA): TGTGCCAGCACCAGGGGCCGGGGGTGGAACACTGAAGCTTTCTTT. Residues: CASTRGRGWNTEAFF.

This clone was observed many times. The chain recombines TRBV3-1 with TRBJ1-2; D is possibly TRBD1 (5 bases). This CDR3 is built from 15 residues. Trimming took 1 base from V and 4 from J, leaving 13 bases between them. Germline CDR1 LGHDT, CDR2 YNNKEL (reference sequence). CDR3 sequence reads: CASSQVGGTPYGYTF. The CDR3 DNA follows: TGTGCCAGCAGCCAAGTCGGGGGGACCCCCTATGGCTACACCTTC.

Ten or more counts support this clone. The sample carries other DNA sequences with the same CDR3. The chain links TRBV7-7 to TRBJ2-1, with 10 bases identical to TRBD2. From germline, CDR1 is SSHAT and CDR2 FNYEAQ (reference sequence). Germline trimming cut 5 bases from V and 1 base from J; bases unmatched to any gene: 8. The CDR3 length is 17 residues. The DNA for the CDR3 is TGTGCCAGCAGCCCCCGAGCGGGGGGGCCGTCCTACAATGAGCAGTTCTTC. Translating it yields CASSPRAGGPSYNEQFF.

Comment on this clone: The junction departs from germline at one end; a sequencing error may be responsible. The chain recombines TRBV6-5 with TRBJ1-1; D gene ambiguous. The CDR3 is 14 amino acids. Germline V gene sequence: CDR1 MNHEY, CDR2 SVGAGI. The CDR3 spells CASSTEVYGTQAFF. Written as DNA, the CDR3 is TGTGCCAGCAGTACTGAGGTGTACGGCACTCAAGCTTTCTTT.

V gene TRBV20-1 combines with J gene TRBJ2-7; the D is unclear. Germline CDR1 reads DFQATT; CDR2 reads SNEGSKA (reference sequence). The CDR3 spans 12 residues. Deletions cut 3 bases from V and 3 bases from J, with 9 bases between. The CDR3 DNA is TGCAGTGCTAGTGGATTGAGCTACGAGCAGTACTTC. It codes for CSASGLSYEQYF.

The chain combines TRBV2 with TRBJ1-6, with D unresolved. Trimming took 2 bases from V and 8 from J, leaving 13 bases between them. CDR3 length: 15 residues. CDR1 and CDR2 (germline): SNHLY, FYNNEI. This chain's CDR3 is CASSEYQAMDSPLHF. The CDR3 DNA reads as TGTGCCAGCAGTGAATACCAGGCAATGGATTCACCCCTCCACTTT. Using reference TRBV2 and TRBJ1-6 for the parts outside the CDR3, the full variable domain is EPEVTQTPSHQVTQMGQEVILRCVPISNHLYFYWYRQILGQKVEFLVSFYNNEISEKSEIFDDQFSVERPDGSNFTLKIRSTKLEDSAMYFCASSEYQAMDSPLHFGNGTRLTVT.

This clone came up many times. The rearrangement uses TRBV29-1 and TRBJ2-3, with a possible D match to TRBD2 (6 bases). V lost 3 bases, J lost 6 bases, and 10 bases lay in between. The CDR3 covers 12 residues. Germline V gene sequence: CDR1 SQVTM, CDR2 ANQGSEA. The CDR3, as DNA: TGCAGCGTTGAGGGGAGCGGGGATACGCAGTATTTT. Protein: CSVEGSGDTQYF.